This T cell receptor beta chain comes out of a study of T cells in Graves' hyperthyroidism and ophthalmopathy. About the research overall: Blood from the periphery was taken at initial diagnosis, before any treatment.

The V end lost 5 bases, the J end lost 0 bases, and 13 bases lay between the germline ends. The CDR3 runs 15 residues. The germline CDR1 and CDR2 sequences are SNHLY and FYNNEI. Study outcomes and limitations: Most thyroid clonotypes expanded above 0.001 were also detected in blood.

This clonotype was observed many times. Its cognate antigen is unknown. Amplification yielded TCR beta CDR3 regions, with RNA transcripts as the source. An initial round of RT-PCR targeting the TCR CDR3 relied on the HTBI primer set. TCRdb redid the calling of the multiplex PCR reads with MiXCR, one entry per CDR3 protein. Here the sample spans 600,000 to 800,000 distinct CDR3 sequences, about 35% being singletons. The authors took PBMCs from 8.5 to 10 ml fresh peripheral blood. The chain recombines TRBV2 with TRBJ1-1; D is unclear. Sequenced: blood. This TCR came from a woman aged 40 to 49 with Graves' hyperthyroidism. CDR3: CASSRATNMNTEAFF. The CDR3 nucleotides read TGTGCCAGCAGTCGGGCGACTAACATGAACACTGAAGCTTTCTTT.